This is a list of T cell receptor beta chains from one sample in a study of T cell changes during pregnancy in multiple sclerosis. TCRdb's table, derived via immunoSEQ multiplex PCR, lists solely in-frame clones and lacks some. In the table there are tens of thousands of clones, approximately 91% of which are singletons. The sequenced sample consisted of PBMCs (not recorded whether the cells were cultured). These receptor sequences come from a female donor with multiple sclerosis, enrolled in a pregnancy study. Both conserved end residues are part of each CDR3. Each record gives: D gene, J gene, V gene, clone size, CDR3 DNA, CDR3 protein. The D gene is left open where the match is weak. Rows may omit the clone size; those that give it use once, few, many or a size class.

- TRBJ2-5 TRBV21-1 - TGTGCCAGCAGGATCAGGGGGCGCGGGGAGACCCAGTACTTC CASRIRGRGETQYF
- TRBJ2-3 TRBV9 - TGTGCCAGCAGCCCACGGGGAGGAGGCACAGATACGCAGTATTTT CASSPRGGGTDTQYF
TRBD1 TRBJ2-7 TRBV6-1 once TGTGCCAGCAGTGAAGACAGGGGGGCCTACGAGCAGTACTTC CASSEDRGAYEQYF
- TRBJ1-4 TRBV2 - TGTGCCAGCAGCGGGGACGGTGGGGAAAAACTGTTTTTT CASSGDGGEKLFF
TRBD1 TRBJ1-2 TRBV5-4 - TGTGCCAGCAGCTTGCTCGACAGGGAGGATGGCTACACCTTC CASSLLDREDGYTF
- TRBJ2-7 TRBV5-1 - TGCGCCAGCAGCTTGATTCCAGGGGAGGGGCGCGAGCAGTACTTC CASSLIPGEGREQYF
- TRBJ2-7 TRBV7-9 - TGTGCCAGCAGCCCGACAACCGCTGGGGGGACTTTGTACTTC CASSPTTAGGTLYF
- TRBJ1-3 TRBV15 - TGTGCCACCAGCAGCAACCTACACTACTCTGGAAACACCATATATTTT CATSSNLHYSGNTIYF
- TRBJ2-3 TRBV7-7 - TGTGCTAGCAGCCCTACTAGCAGCTCAGATACGCAGTATTTT CASSPTSSSDTQYF
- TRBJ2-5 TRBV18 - TGTGCCAGCTCACCGCAACAAGAGACCCAGTACTTC CASSPQQETQYF
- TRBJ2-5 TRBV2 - TGTGCCAGCAAGTATACGGGGACCCAGTACTTC CASKYTGTQYF
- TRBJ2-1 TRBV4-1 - TGCGCCAGCAGCCAATCGAGGAGCTCCTACAATGAGCAGTTCTTC CASSQSRSSYNEQFF
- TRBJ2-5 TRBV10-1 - TGCGCCAGCAGTGAGCGTAGGGAAGAGACCCAGTACTTC CASSERREETQYF
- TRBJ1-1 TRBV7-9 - TGTGCCAGCAGCGTAAACAGGGTGTCAGCTTTCTTT CASSVNRVSAFF
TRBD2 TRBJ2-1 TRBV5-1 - TGCGCCAGCAGCTTGGGGGGGACTAGCGGGGCGCTTTACAATGAGCAGTTCTTC CASSLGGTSGALYNEQFF
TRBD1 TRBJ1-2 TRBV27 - TGTGCCAGCAGTTCCTCACGGGACAGCTATGGCTACACCTTC CASSSSRDSYGYTF
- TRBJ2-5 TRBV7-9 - TGTGCCAGCAGCTTAGGGTATCAGCAAGAGACCCAGTACTTC CASSLGYQQETQYF
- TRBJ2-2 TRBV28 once TGTGCCAGCAAATCTAAGAGGGGGTCGGTTACCGGGGAGCTGTTTTTT CASKSKRGSVTGELFF
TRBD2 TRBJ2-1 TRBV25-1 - TGTGCCAGCAGTGACCCAACTAGCGGTGCCTGGATCAATGAGCAGTTCTTC CASSDPTSGAWINEQFF
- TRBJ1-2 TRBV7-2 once TGTGCCAGCAGCTTTTTTTTAGACAGACAAAATGGCTACACCTTC CASSFFLDRQNGYTF
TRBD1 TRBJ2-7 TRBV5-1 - TGCGCCAGCAGCCCCGCGGTGGGGACAGGGGATCATCCCTACGAGCAGTACTTC CASSPAVGTGDHPYEQYF
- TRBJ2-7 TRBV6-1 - TGTGCCAGCAGTTTTTACAGGGACCTCTCCTACGAGCAGTACTTC CASSFYRDLSYEQYF
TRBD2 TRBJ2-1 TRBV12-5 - TGTGCTAGTGGCTCTCCCGGGACTAGCGCGACCCATGAGCAGTTCTTC CASGSPGTSATHEQFF
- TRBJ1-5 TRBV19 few TGTGCCAGTAGTATAGGCAGGGGTCAGCCCCAGCATTTT CASSIGRGQPQHF
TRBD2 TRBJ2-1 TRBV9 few TGTGCCAGCAGCATCCCCTCCGGCGGGGGATTCTTCTACAATGAGCAGTTCTTC CASSIPSGGGFFYNEQFF
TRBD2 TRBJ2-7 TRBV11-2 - TGTGCCAGCAGTTCGACTAGCGGGGTCTCCTACGAGCAGTACTTC CASSSTSGVSYEQYF
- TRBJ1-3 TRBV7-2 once TGTGCCAGCGCAATAGTATCTGGAAACACCATATATTTT CASAIVSGNTIYF
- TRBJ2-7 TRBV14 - TGTGCCAGCAGCCAGTCAGGGTCCTACGAGCAGTACTTC CASSQSGSYEQYF
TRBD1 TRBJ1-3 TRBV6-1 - TGTGCCAGCAGCCCGACAGGGGGTACTGGAAACACCATATATTTT CASSPTGGTGNTIYF
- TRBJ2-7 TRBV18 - TGTGCCAGCTCACCTGGCAGGTCGCACGAGCAGTACTTC CASSPGRSHEQYF
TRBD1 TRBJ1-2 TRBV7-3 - TGTGCCAGCAGCTTCACAGGGGGTGGCTATGGCTACACCTTC CASSFTGGGYGYTF
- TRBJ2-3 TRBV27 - TGTGCCAGCAGCCCAAGGGCGTCGACTCACGCCTTGGATACGCAGTATTTT CASSPRASTHALDTQYF
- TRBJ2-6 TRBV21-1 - TGTGCCAGCAGCAAATACGCCCGGGACAGGGGAACTCCCTCTGGGGCCAACGTCCTGACTTTC CASSKYARDRGTPSGANVLTF
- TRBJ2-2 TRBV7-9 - TGTGCCAGCAGTTCCCCGCTCCGGGGTGCCGGGGAGCTGTTTTTT CASSSPLRGAGELFF
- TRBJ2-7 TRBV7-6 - TGTGCCAGCAGCTTAGCGGAGGGAGGCTACGAGCAGTACTTC CASSLAEGGYEQYF
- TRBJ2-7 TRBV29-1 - TGCAGCGTTGTAGTCGTCTATGCCTACGAGCAGTACTTC CSVVVVYAYEQYF
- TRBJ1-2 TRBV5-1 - TGCGCCAGCAGCTTGGGGTCCGGGGGCGATGGCTACACCTTC CASSLGSGGDGYTF
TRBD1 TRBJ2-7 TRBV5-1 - TGCGCCAGCAGCTGGACCGGGACAGGGGAAGACGAGCAGTACTTC CASSWTGTGEDEQYF
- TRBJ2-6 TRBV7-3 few TGTGCCAGCAGCCTCGTCCTTCTCGGCTCTGGGGCCAACGTCCTGACTTTC CASSLVLLGSGANVLTF
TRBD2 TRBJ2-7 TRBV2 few TGTGCCAGCAGTGAACTTGCTAGCGGGACCAGCGAGCAGTACTTC CASSELASGTSEQYF
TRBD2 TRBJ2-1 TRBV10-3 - TGTGCCATCACCGAGACTAGCGGGAGTGGGGATGAGCAGTTCTTC CAITETSGSGDEQFF
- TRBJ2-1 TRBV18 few TGTGCCAGCTCATATGTTACCCCTCTCCCTTACAATGAGCAGTTCTTC CASSYVTPLPYNEQFF
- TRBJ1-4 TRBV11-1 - TGTGCCAGCAGCTTAGCTCCGGGGCGGGATGAAAAACTGTTTTTT CASSLAPGRDEKLFF
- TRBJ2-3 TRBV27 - TGTGCCAGCAGTTTACGGAGCACAGATACGCAGTATTTT CASSLRSTDTQYF
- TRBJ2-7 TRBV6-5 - TGTGCCAGCAGGTCAGACAGTGACCACTCCTACGAGCAGTACTTC CASRSDSDHSYEQYF
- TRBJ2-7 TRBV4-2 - TGTGCCAGCAGCCACGAATCCACCCAGCAGTACTTC CASSHESTQQYF
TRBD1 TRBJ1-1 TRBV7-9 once TGTGCCAGCAGCGGGGGACAGGTGATTGAAGCTTTCTTT CASSGGQVIEAFF
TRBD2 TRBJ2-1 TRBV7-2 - TGTGCCAGCAGCTTACTCGGCCCGAGGGGCGGGGGGGAGTACAATGAGCAGTTCTTC CASSLLGPRGGGEYNEQFF
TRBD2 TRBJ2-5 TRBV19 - TGTGCCAGTAGTATTCGTGGGAGGGCCTCTCAGGAGACCCAGTACTTC CASSIRGRASQETQYF
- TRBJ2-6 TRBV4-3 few TGCGCCAGCAGCCAAGATTCGGGGGCGGGGGCCAACGTCCTGACTTTC CASSQDSGAGANVLTF
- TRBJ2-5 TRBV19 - TGTGCCAGTAGTACCCCTGCGGAACCCCAAGAGACCCAGTACTTC CASSTPAEPQETQYF
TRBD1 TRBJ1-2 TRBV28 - TGTGCCAGCAGTTTTGTAGTGGGACAGGGGGCTTCCTATGGCTACACCTTC CASSFVVGQGASYGYTF